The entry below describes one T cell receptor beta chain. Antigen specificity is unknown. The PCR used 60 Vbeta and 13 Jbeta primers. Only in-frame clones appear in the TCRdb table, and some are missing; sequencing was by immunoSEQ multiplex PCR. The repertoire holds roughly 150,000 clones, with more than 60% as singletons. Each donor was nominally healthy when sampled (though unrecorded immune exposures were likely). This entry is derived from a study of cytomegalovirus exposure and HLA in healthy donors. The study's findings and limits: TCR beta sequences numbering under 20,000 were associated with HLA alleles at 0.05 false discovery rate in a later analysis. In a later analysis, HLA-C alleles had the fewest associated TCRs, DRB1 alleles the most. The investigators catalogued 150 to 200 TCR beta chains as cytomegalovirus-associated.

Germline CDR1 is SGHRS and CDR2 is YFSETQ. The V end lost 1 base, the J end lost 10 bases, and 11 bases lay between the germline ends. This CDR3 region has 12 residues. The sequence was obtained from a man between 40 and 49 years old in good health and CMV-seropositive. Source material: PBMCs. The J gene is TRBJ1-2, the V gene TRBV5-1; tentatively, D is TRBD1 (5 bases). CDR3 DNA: TGCGCCAGCAGCTTGCAAGGGGAAGTCTACACCTTC. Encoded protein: CASSLQGEVYTF. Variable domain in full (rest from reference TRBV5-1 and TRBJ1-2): KAGVTQTPRYLIKTRGQQVTLSCSPISGHRSVSWYQQTPGQGLQFLFEYFSETQRNKGNFPGRFSGRQFSNSRSEMNVSTLELGDSALYLCASSLQGEVYTFGSGTRLTVV.